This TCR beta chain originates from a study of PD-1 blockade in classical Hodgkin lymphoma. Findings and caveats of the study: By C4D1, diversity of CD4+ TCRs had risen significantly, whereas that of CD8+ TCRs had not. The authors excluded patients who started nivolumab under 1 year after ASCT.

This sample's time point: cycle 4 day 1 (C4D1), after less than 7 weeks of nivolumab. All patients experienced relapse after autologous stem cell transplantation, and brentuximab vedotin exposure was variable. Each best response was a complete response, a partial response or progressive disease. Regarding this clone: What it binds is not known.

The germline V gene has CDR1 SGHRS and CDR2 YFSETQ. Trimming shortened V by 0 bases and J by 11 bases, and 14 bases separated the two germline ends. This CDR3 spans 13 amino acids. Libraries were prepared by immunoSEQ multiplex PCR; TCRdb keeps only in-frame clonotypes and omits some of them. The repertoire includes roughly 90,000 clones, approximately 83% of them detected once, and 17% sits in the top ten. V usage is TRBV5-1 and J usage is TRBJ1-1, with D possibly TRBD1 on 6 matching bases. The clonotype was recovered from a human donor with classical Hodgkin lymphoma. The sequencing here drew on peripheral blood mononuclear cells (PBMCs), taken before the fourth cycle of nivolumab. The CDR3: CASSLDLTGLAFF. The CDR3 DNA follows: TGCGCCAGCAGCTTGGATTTGACAGGTTTGGCTTTCTTT.